Reported below is one TCR beta chain. Its antigen is currently unknown. This entry belongs to a study of cytomegalovirus exposure and HLA in healthy donors. Overall study findings and caveats: An observed cluster of highly shared sequence variants was recorded as a likely sequencing artifact. For TCR beta chains, V- and J-gene trimming was later linked to a missense DCLRE1C variant. Many donors carried some public TCRs, although rarity characterized most TCR sequences.

Germline assignment: CDR1 LNHDA and CDR2 SQIVND (reference sequence). V lost 4 bases, J lost 5 bases, and 17 bases stayed unmatched. The CDR3 sequence is 18 residues long. Use of 60 Vbeta and 13 Jbeta primers characterized the PCR. TCRdb's table, derived via immunoSEQ multiplex PCR, lists solely in-frame clones and lacks some. The sample shows about 120,000 clones, roughly three quarters of them seen only once. The study sampled nominally healthy donors, though unrecorded immune exposures were likely. The receptor's source is a man aged 25 to 45 in good health and CMV-seropositive. The sequenced sample was PBMCs. The V call is TRBV19, the J call TRBJ2-5; TRBD1 aligns across 9 bases. The CDR3 here is CASSNSRDRVHFGETQYF. The CDR3 nucleotides are TGTGCCAGTAGTAACAGCAGGGACAGGGTCCACTTCGGTGAGACCCAGTACTTC. Looking up the rest from reference TRBV19 and TRBJ2-5 gives the full variable domain: DGGITQSPKYLFRKEGQNVTLSCEQNLNHDAMYWYRQDPGQGLRLIYYSQIVNDFQKGDIAEGYSVSREKKESFPLTVTSAQKNPTAFYLCASSNSRDRVHFGETQYFGPGTRLLVL.